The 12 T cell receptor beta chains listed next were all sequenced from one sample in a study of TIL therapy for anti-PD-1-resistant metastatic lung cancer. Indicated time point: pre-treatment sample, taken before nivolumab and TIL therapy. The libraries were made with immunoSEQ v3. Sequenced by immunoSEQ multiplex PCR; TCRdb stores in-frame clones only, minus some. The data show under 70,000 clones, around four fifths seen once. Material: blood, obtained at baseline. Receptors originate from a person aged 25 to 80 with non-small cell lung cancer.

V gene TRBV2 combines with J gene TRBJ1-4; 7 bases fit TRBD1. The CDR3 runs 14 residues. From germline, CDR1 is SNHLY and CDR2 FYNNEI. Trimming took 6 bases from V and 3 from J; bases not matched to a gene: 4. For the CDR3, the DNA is TGTGCCAGCAGGGAGACAGGGCCTAATGAAAAACTGTTTTTT. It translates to CASRETGPNEKLFF.

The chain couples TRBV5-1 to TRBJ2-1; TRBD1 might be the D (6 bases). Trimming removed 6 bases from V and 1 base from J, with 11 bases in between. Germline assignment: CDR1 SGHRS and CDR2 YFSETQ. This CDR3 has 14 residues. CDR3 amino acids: CASTPGTSYNEQFF. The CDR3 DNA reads TGCGCCAGCACTCCCGGGACATCCTACAATGAGCAGTTCTTC.

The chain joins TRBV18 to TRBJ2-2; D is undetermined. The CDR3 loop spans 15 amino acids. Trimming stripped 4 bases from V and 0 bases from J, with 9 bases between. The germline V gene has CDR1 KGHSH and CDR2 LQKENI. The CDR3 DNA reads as TGTGCCAGCTCACGAGACGGGTCGAACACCGGGGAGCTGTTTTTT. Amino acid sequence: CASSRDGSNTGELFF.

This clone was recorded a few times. CDR3 in DNA: TGTGCCAGCAGCCCGAGGGGACAGGGCAGCTATGGCTACACCTTC. This gives the protein CASSPRGQGSYGYTF. V gene TRBV7-2 combines with J gene TRBJ1-2; 9 bases align to TRBD1. CDR3 length equals 15 residues. Germline V gives CDR1 SGHTA, CDR2 FQGNSA. Trimming removed 5 bases from V and 4 bases from J; junction bases left unmatched: 8.

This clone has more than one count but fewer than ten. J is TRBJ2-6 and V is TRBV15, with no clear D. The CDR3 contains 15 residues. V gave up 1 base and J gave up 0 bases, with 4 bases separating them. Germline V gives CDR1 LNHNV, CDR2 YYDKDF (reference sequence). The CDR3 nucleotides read TGTGCCACCAGCAGAGGAAGCTCTGGGGCCAACGTCCTGACTTTC. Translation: CATSRGSSGANVLTF.

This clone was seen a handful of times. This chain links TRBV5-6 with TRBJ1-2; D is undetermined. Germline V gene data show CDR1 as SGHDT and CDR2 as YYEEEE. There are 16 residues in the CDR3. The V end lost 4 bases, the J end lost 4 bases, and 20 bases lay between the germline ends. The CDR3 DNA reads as TGTGCCAGCAGCCGAGTACGTAGCAGGCCTCTCTATGGCTACACCTTC. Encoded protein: CASSRVRSRPLYGYTF.

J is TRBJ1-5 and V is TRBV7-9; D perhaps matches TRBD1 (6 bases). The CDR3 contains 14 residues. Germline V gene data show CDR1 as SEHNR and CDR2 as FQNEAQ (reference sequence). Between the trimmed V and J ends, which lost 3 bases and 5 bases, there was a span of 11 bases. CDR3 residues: CASSFYEGDQPQHF. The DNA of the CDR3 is TGTGCCAGCAGCTTTTATGAGGGGGATCAGCCCCAGCATTTT.

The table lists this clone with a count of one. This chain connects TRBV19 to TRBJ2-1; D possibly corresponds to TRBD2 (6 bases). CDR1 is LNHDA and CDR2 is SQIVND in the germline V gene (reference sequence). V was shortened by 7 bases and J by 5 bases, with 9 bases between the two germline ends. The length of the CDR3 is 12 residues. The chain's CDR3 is CASTERDNEQFF. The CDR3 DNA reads TGTGCCAGTACCGAGCGGGACAATGAGCAGTTCTTC.

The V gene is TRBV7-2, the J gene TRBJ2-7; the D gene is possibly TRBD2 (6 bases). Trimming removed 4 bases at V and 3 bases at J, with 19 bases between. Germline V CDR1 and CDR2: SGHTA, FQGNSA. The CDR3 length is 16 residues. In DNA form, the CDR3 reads TGTGCCAGCAGCTCGGTCCGGCGCGGAGCGGGCTACGAGCAGTACTTC. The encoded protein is CASSSVRRGAGYEQYF.

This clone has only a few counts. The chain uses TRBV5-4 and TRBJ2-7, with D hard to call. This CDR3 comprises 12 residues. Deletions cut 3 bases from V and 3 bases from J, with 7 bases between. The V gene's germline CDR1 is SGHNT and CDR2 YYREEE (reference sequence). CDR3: CASSYNSYEQYF. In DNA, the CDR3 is TGTGCCAGCAGCTACAACAGCTACGAGCAGTACTTC.

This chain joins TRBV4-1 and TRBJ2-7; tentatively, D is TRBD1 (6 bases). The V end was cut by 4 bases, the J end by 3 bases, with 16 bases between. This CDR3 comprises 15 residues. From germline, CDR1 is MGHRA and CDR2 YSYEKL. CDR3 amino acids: CASSRDGQTGYEQYF. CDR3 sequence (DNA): TGCGCCAGCAGCCGGGATGGACAGACCGGCTACGAGCAGTACTTC.

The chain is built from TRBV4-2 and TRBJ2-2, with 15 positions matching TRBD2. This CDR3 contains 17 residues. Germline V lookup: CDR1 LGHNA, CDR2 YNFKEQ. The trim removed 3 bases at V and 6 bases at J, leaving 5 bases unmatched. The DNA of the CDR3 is TGTGCCAGCAGCCAGCGGACTAGCGGGAGGGCCGCCGGGGAGCTGTTTTTT. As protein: CASSQRTSGRAAGELFF.